Listed below are T cell receptor beta chains from one sample, sequenced in a study of T cell responses to AZD1222 COVID-19 vaccine. Sequenced by immunoSEQ multiplex PCR; TCRdb stores in-frame clones only, minus some. The repertoire holds about 140,000 clones, about 90% seen once, with approximately 1.8% in the top ten. The sequenced sample was peripheral blood, obtained 28 days after the second AZD1222 dose. Receptors were obtained from an adult who received the AZD1222 COVID-19 vaccine. Each CDR3 is given with its conserved first and last residue. D genes are given only for firm matches. Not every row has a clone size; where given, it reads once, few, many or a size class.

d_call j_call clone_size cdr3_length v_call cdr3_nt cdr3_aa
. TRBJ2-1 . 14 TRBV7-9 TGTGCCAGCAGCTTACCTAGCCCCCACAATGAGCAGTTCTTC CASSLPSPHNEQFF
. TRBJ1-3 . 18 TRBV5-1 TGCGCCAGCAGCCCGAACCCGGGACGTTCGGGCTCTGGAAACACCATATATTTT CASSPNPGRSGSGNTIYF
. TRBJ1-1 . 13 TRBV18 TGTGCCAGCTCACCTTTGGGGGGCAGTGAAGCTTTCTTT CASSPLGGSEAFF
. TRBJ2-3 . 15 TRBV19 TGTGCCAGTAGTATAGACAGGGCCACCACAGATACGCAGTATTTT CASSIDRATTDTQYF
TRBD1 TRBJ2-5 . 13 TRBV19 TGTGCCAGTAAGAGGACAGGGGTGGAGACCCAGTACTTC CASKRTGVETQYF
TRBD2 TRBJ2-5 . 16 TRBV18 TGTGCCAGCTCACCACGCGGTAGCGGGAGCGGGGAGACCCAGTACTTC CASSPRGSGSGETQYF
. TRBJ2-2 . 15 TRBV4-2 TGTGCCAGCAGCCAAGGGACAGCTCACACCGGGGAGCTGTTTTTT CASSQGTAHTGELFF
. TRBJ2-5 . 14 TRBV7-9 TGTGCCAGCAGCTTACGAGAGGTGGAAGAGACCCAGTACTTC CASSLREVEETQYF
TRBD1 TRBJ2-1 . 13 TRBV19 TGTGCCATTAGGGGACAGGGGCACAATGAGCAGTTCTTC CAIRGQGHNEQFF
TRBD1 TRBJ1-2 . 14 TRBV28 TGTGCCAGCTACCACAGGGGTGGTAACTATGGCTACACCTTC CASYHRGGNYGYTF
TRBD1 TRBJ1-6 . 15 TRBV5-1 TGCGCCAGCAGCTTGGCCGGGACAGTCAATTCACCCCTCCACTTT CASSLAGTVNSPLHF
. TRBJ1-4 . 14 TRBV7-6 TGTGCCAGCAGCCCAGGGTCCACTAATGAAAAACTGTTTTTT CASSPGSTNEKLFF
. TRBJ1-6 . 14 TRBV18 TGTGCCAGCTCCGGAGGCTCCTATAATTCACCCCTCCACTTT CASSGGSYNSPLHF
TRBD1 TRBJ1-2 . 15 TRBV6-5 TGTGCCAGCAGTAGTACAGGGGGCTGGGGCTATGGCTACACCTTC CASSSTGGWGYGYTF
TRBD2 TRBJ2-1 once 14 TRBV9 TGTGCCAGCAGCGCTAGCGGGGAGTACAATGAGCAGTTCTTC CASSASGEYNEQFF
TRBD2 TRBJ2-7 few 16 TRBV4-2 TGTGCCAGCAGCCGCCGACTAGCGGGAGGGTCCTACGAGCAGTACTTC CASSRRLAGGSYEQYF
. TRBJ2-7 . 14 TRBV19 TGTGCCAGTAGGCCACAGGGACCTTTTTACGAGCAGTACTTC CASRPQGPFYEQYF
. TRBJ1-2 . 14 TRBV7-8 TGTGCCAGCAGCTTAGCGATGGGGGGCCCTGGCTACACCTTC CASSLAMGGPGYTF
. TRBJ1-2 . 15 TRBV28 TGTGCCAGCAGTTTAGTCCCCCGGGGAGGGTATGGCTACACCTTC CASSLVPRGGYGYTF
. TRBJ2-3 . 15 TRBV12-2 TGTGCAAGTCGCCCCTGGACTAGCGGCACAGATACGCAGTATTTT CASRPWTSGTDTQYF
TRBD1 TRBJ1-6 . 15 TRBV5-1 TGCGCCAGCAGCTTGGGGACAGGAGATAATTCACCCCTCCACTTT CASSLGTGDNSPLHF
. TRBJ1-1 . 14 TRBV5-1 TGCGCCAGCAGCTTTCACGAGGGGGGGACTGAAGCTTTCTTT CASSFHEGGTEAFF
. TRBJ2-3 . 12 TRBV24-1 TGTGCCACCAGTGATTTGGCAGGTACGCAGTATTTT CATSDLAGTQYF
TRBD1 TRBJ1-6 . 15 TRBV30 TGTGCCTGGAGGGGACAGGGCGGATATAATTCACCCCTCCACTTT CAWRGQGGYNSPLHF
. TRBJ1-1 once 15 TRBV5-1 TGCGCCAGCAGCTTGGATTCTAGGCCGAACACTGAAGCTTTCTTT CASSLDSRPNTEAFF
TRBD1 TRBJ1-5 . 19 TRBV24-1 TGTGCCACCAGTGATTTGCCTAAATATAACAGGGGGCACAATCAGCCCCAGCATTTT CATSDLPKYNRGHNQPQHF
. TRBJ1-2 . 14 TRBV10-3 TGTGCCATCCCAAGGGCTGGGGCCAGCTATGGCTACACCTTC CAIPRAGASYGYTF
TRBD2 TRBJ2-2 . 16 TRBV28 TGTGCCAGCACCTTAGCGGGAGGGCTGGTCACCGGGGAGCTGTTTTTT CASTLAGGLVTGELFF
TRBD1 TRBJ1-5 . 15 TRBV5-5 TGTGCCAGCAGCCTGGGACAGGGTGCGCGTCAGCCCCAGCATTTT CASSLGQGARQPQHF
TRBD1 TRBJ1-2 . 14 TRBV6-5 TGTGCCAGCAGTTACTCAGGGGGCGGGTATGGCTACACCTTC CASSYSGGGYGYTF
. TRBJ1-1 . 11 TRBV3-1/TRBV3-2 TGTGCCAGCAGCCAAGGTTCCGAAGCTTTCTTT CASSQGSEAFF
. TRBJ1-3 . 14 TRBV6-1 TGTGCCAGCAGTGAGCAGGGGACTGGAAACACCATATATTTT CASSEQGTGNTIYF
TRBD2 TRBJ2-7 . 18 TRBV27 TGTGCCAGCAGTTTATGGGCTAGCGGGAGGGCCGGTTCCTACGAGCAGTACTTC CASSLWASGRAGSYEQYF
TRBD1 TRBJ1-6 . 17 TRBV28 TGTGCCAGCAGTTTAAACACCGGGACAGGGGTTAATTCACCCCTCCACTTT CASSLNTGTGVNSPLHF
. TRBJ1-3 . 14 TRBV25-1 TGTGCCAGCAGTGAAGAGTCGACTGGAAACACCATATATTTT CASSEESTGNTIYF
. TRBJ1-5 . 13 TRBV27 TGTGCCAGCAGTTTTGGTGGAACTCAGCCCCAGCATTTT CASSFGGTQPQHF
. TRBJ1-2 . 15 TRBV28 TGTGCCAGCAGCAAAAGGGTCGCGGCTAACTATGGCTACACCTTC CASSKRVAANYGYTF
. TRBJ1-1 once 16 TRBV21-1 TGTGCCAGCAGCTCAAGGGGGGGACGCATGAACACTGAAGCTTTCTTT CASSSRGGRMNTEAFF
. TRBJ1-1 . 21 TRBV5-1 TGCGCCAGCAGCCCAAACAGCCCGGGCCCGAGGTCCCCAGGGAGGGACACTGAAGCTTTCTTT CASSPNSPGPRSPGRDTEAFF
. TRBJ1-1 . 14 TRBV18 TGTGCCAGCTCCCTTCTCAGGGGAGAGGCTGAAGCTTTCTTT CASSLLRGEAEAFF
. TRBJ2-2 . 15 TRBV6-5 TGTGCCAGCAAGGTCGGAACGTCGAACACCGGGGAGCTGTTTTTT CASKVGTSNTGELFF
. TRBJ2-1 . 13 TRBV6-5 TGTGCCAGCAGTTCCGGCATAAGACATGAGCAGTTCTTC CASSSGIRHEQFF
. TRBJ2-1 once 13 TRBV14 TGTGCCAGCAGCCAATCTACAGGTCTGTGGCAGTTCTTC CASSQSTGLWQFF
TRBD2 TRBJ2-2 . 17 TRBV24-1 TGTGCCACCAGTGATTTCGTGTCTAGCGGGAGAGTCGGGGAGCTGTTTTTT CATSDFVSSGRVGELFF
. TRBJ1-2 . 12 TRBV30 TGTGCCTGGACTTCTGGTAACTATGGCTACACCTTC CAWTSGNYGYTF
TRBD1 TRBJ2-7 . 12 TRBV30 TGTGCCTGGAGGCAACAGGGGAACGAGCAGTACTTC CAWRQQGNEQYF
TRBD1 TRBJ1-1 . 14 TRBV7-9 TGTGCCAGCAGACCTGGGACAGTGAGAACTGAAGCTTTCTTT CASRPGTVRTEAFF
. TRBJ1-3 . 16 TRBV28 TGTGCCAGCAGCGCCACCTTTCGGGTTAGTGGAAACACCATATATTTT CASSATFRVSGNTIYF
. TRBJ2-5 once 12 TRBV30 TGTGCCTGGAGTGTATTTAAAGAGACCCAGTACTTC CAWSVFKETQYF
TRBD2 TRBJ2-7 . 16 TRBV11-1 TGTGCCAGCAGTCCCGGGAGGGCCTTGTTATCGGGCGAGCAGTACTTC CASSPGRALLSGEQYF
. TRBJ2-7 . 14 TRBV11-2 TGTGCCAGCAGTCCTTCGGGCAGATCCCACGAGCAGTACTTC CASSPSGRSHEQYF
. TRBJ1-1 . 14 TRBV7-9 TGTGCCAGCAGCCCTCTAGGGCAGACCACTGAAGCTTTCTTT CASSPLGQTTEAFF
TRBD1 TRBJ1-2 once 15 TRBV24-1 TGTGCCACCAGTGAACCCGGGACAGGGGACTATGGCTACACCTTC CATSEPGTGDYGYTF